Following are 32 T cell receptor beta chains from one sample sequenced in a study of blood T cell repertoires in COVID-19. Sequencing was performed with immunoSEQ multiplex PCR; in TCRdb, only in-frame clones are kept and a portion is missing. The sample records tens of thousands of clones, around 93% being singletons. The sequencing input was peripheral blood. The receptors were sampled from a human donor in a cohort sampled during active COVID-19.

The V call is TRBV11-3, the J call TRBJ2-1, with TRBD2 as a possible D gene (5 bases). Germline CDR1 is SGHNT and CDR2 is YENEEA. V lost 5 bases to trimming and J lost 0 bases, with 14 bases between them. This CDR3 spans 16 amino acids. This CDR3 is CASSPGDLISYNEQFF. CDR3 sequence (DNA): TGTGCCAGCAGCCCCGGGGATCTTATCTCCTACAATGAGCAGTTCTTC. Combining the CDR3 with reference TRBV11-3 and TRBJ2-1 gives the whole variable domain EAGVVQSPRYKIIEKKQPVAFWCNPISGHNTLYWYLQNLGQGPELLIRYENEEAVDDSQLPKDRFSAERLKGVDSTLKIQPAELGDSAVYLCASSPGDLISYNEQFFGPGTRLTVL.

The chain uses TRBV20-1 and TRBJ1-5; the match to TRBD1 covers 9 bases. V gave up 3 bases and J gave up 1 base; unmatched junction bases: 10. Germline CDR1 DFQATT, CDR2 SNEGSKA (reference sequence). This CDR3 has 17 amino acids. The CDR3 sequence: CSASPGQGPGSNQPQHF. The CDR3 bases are TGCAGTGCTAGTCCGGGACAGGGCCCAGGAAGCAATCAGCCCCAGCATTTT.

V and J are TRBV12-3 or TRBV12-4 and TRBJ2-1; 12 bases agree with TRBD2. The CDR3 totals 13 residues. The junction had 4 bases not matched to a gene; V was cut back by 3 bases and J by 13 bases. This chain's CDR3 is CASSFRTSGTQFF. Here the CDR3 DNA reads TGTGCCAGCAGTTTCCGGACTAGCGGGACCCAGTTCTTC.

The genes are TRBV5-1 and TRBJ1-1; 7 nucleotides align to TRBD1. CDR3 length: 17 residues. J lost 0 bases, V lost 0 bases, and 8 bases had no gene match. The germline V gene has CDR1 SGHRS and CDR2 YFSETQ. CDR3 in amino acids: CASSLAGQTNMNTEAFF. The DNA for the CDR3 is TGCGCCAGCAGCTTGGCGGGACAGACCAATATGAACACTGAAGCTTTCTTT.

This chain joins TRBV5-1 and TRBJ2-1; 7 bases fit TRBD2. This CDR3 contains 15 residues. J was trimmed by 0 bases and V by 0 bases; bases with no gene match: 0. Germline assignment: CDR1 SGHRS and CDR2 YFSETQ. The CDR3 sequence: CASSLGLASYNEQFF. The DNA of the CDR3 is TGCGCCAGCAGCTTGGGACTAGCCTCCTACAATGAGCAGTTCTTC.

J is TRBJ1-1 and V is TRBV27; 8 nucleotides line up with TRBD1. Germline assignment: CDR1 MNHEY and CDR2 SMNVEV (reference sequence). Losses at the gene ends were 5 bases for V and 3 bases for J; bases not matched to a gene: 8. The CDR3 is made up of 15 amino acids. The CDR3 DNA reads TGTGCCAGCAGTCCCGACAGGGGAGTAGACACTGAAGCTTTCTTT. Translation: CASSPDRGVDTEAFF.

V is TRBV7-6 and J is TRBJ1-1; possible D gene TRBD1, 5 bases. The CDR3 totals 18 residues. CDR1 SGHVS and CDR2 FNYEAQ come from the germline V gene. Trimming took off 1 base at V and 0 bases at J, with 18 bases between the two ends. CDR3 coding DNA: TGTGCCAGCAGCTTAGTGTCAGGGTTTAGGCCCGTGAACACTGAAGCTTTCTTT. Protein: CASSLVSGFRPVNTEAFF.

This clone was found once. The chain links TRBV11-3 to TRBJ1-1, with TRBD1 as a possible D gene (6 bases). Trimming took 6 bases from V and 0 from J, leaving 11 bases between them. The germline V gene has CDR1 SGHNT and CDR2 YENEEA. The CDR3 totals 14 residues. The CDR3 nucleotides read TGTGCCAGCAGTCAACAGGGAATGAACACTGAAGCTTTCTTT. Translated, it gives CASSQQGMNTEAFF.

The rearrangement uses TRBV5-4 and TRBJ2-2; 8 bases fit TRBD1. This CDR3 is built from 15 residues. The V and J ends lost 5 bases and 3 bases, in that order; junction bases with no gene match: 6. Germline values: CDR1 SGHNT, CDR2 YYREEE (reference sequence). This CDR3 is CASSSRQGHTGELFF. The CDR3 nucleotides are TGTGCCAGCAGTTCTCGACAGGGGCACACCGGGGAGCTGTTTTTT. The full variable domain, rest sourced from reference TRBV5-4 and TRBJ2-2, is ETGVTQSPTHLIKTRGQQVTLRCSSQSGHNTVSWYQQALGQGPQFIFQYYREEENGRGNFPPRFSGLQFPNYSSELNVNALELDDSALYLCASSSRQGHTGELFFGEGSRLTVL.

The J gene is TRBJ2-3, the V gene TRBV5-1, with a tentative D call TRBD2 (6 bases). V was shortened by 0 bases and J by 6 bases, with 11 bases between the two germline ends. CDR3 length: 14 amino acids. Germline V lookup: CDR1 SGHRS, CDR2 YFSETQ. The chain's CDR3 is CASSLAMGRDTQYF. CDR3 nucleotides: TGCGCCAGCAGCTTGGCCATGGGGAGGGATACGCAGTATTTT.

As DNA, the CDR3 is TGTGCCAGCAGTTACTCGACTAGCGGGGGTGGTGAGCAGTTCTTC. This gives the protein CASSYSTSGGGEQFF. The rearrangement links TRBV6-5 to TRBJ2-1; TRBD2 matches 12 bases. Germline CDR1 and CDR2: MNHEY and SVGAGI. The ends lost 0 bases at V and 9 bases at J; junction bases unmatched: 3. This CDR3 contains 15 residues.

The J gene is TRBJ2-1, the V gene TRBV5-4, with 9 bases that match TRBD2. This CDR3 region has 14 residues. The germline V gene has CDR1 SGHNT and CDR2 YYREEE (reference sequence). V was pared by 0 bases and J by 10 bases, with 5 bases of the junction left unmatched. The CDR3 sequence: CASSLDLLAGEQFF. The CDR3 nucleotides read TGTGCCAGCAGCTTGGATCTTCTAGCGGGGGAGCAGTTCTTC.

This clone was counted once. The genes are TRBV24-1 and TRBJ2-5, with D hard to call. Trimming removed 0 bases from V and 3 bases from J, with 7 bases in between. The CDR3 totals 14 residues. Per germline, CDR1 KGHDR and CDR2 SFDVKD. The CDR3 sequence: CATSDLAREETQYF. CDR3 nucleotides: TGTGCCACCAGTGATTTGGCGCGAGAAGAGACCCAGTACTTC.

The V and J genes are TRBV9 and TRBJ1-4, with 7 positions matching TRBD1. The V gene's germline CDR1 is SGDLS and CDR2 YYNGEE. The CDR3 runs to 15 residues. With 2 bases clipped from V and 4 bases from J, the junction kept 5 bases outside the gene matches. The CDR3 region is CASSVYRGGNEKLFF. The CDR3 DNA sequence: TGTGCCAGCAGCGTTTACAGGGGCGGTAATGAAAAACTGTTTTTT.

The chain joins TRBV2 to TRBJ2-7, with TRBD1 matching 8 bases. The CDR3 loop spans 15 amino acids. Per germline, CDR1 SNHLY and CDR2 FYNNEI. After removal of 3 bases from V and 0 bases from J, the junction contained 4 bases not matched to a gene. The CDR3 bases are TGTGCCAGCAGTGACCCAGGGGGCGCCTCCTACGAGCAGTACTTC. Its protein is CASSDPGGASYEQYF. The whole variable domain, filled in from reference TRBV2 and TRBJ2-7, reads EPEVTQTPSHQVTQMGQEVILRCVPISNHLYFYWYRQILGQKVEFLVSFYNNEISEKSEIFDDQFSVERPDGSNFTLKIRSTKLEDSAMYFCASSDPGGASYEQYFGPGTRLTVT.

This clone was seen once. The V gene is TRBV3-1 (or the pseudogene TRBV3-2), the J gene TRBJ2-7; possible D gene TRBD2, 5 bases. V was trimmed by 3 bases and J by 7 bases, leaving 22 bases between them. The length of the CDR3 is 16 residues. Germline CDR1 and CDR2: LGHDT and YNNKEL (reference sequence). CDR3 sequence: CASSQRSPRETKEQYF. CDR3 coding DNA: TGTGCCAGCAGCCAGAGGAGTCCCCGGGAAACTAAGGAGCAGTACTTC.

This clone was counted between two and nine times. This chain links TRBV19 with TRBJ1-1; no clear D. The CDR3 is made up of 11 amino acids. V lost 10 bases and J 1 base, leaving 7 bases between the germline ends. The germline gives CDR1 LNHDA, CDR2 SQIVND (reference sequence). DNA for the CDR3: TGTGCCACTATTGGGAACACTGAAGCTTTCTTT. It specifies CATIGNTEAFF.

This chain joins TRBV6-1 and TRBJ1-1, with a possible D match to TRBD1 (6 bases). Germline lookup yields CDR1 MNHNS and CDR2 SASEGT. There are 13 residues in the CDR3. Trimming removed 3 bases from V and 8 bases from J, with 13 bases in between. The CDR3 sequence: CASSEFGQREAFF. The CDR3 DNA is TGTGCCAGCAGTGAGTTTGGACAGAGGGAAGCTTTCTTT.

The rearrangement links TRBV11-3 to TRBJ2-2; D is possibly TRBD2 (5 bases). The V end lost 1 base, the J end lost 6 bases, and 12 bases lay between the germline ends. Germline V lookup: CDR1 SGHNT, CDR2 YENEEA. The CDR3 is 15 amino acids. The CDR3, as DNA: TGTGCCAGCAGCTTAGCGGCCGGGAAGGCCGGGGAGCTGTTTTTT. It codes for CASSLAAGKAGELFF.

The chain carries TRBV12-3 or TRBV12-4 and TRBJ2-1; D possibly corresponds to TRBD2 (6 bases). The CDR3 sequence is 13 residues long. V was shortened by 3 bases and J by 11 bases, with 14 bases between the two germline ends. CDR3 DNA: TGTGCCAGCAGTTTGGAGGGTAGAAACCAGCAGTTCTTC. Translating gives CASSLEGRNQQFF.

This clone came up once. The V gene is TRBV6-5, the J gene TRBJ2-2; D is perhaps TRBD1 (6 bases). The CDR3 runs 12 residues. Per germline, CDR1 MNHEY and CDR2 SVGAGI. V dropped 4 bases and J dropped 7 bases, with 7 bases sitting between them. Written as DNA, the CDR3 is TGTGCCAGCAGTTCAGGGGTCGGGGAGCTGTTTTTT. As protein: CASSSGVGELFF.

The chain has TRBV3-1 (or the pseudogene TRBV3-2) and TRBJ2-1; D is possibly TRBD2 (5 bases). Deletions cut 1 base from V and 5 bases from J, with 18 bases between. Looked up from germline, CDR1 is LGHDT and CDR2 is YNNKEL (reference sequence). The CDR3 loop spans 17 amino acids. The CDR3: CASSQGVVVGVNNEQFF. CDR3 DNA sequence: TGTGCCAGCAGCCAAGGGGTGGTAGTGGGAGTCAACAATGAGCAGTTCTTC.

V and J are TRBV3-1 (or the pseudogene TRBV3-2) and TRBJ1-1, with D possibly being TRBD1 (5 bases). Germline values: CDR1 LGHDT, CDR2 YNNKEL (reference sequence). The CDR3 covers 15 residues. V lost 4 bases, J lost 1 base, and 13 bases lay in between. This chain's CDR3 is CASSPSGTGNTEAFF. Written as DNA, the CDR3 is TGTGCCAGCAGCCCCTCCGGGACTGGGAACACTGAAGCTTTCTTT.

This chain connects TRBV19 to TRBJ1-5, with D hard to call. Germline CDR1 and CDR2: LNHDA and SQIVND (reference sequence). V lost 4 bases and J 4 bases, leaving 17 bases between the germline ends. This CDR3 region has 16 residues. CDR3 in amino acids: CASSTGPEAVNQPQHF. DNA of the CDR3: TGTGCCAGTAGTACAGGCCCGGAGGCAGTTAATCAGCCCCAGCATTTT.

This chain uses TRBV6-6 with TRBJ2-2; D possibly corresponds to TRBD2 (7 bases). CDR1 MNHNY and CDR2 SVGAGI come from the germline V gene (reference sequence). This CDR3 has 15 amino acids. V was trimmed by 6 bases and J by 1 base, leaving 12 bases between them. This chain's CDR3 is CASRKGGMNTGELFF. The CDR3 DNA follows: TGTGCCAGCAGAAAGGGGGGGATGAACACCGGGGAGCTGTTTTTT.

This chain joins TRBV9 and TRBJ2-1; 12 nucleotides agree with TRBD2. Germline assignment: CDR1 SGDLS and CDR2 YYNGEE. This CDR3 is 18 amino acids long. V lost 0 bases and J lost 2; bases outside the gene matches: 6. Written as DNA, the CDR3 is TGTGCCAGCAGCGTAGCGGGAGGACTAGCGGGGCCCTACAATGAGCAGTTCTTC. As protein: CASSVAGGLAGPYNEQFF.

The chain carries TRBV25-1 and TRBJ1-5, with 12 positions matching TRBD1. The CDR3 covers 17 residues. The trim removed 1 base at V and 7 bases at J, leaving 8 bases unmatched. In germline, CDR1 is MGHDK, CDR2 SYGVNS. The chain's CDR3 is CASSESGGTGGHQPQHF. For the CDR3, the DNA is TGTGCCAGCAGTGAATCCGGGGGGACAGGGGGCCACCAGCCCCAGCATTTT.

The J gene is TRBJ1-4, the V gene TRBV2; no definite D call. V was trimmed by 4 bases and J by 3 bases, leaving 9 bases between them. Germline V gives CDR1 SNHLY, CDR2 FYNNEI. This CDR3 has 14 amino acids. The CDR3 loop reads CASSGGIANEKLFF. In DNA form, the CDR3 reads TGTGCCAGCAGTGGAGGGATCGCTAATGAAAAACTGTTTTTT.

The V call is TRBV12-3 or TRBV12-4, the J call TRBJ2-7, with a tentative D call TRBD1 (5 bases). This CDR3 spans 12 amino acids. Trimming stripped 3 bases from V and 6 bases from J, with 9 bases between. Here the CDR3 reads CASSFARGEQYF. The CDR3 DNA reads TGTGCCAGCAGTTTCGCTAGGGGCGAGCAGTACTTC.

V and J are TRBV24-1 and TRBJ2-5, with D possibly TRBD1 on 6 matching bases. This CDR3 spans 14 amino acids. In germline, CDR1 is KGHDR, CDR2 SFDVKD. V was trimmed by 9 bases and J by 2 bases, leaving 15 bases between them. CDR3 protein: CATQGTLGQETQYF. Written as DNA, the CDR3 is TGTGCCACCCAGGGGACCCTGGGACAAGAGACCCAGTACTTC.

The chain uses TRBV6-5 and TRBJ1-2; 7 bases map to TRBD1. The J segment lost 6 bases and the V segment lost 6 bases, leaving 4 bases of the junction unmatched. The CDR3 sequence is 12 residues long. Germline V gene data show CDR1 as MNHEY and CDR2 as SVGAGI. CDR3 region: CASRGGADGYTF. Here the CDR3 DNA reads TGTGCCAGCAGAGGGGGCGCGGATGGCTACACCTTC.

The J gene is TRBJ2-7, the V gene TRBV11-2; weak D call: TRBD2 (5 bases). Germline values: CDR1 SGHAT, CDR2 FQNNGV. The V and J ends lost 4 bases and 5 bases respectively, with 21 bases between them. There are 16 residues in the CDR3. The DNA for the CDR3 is TGTGCCAGCAGCTCAGAAGGGCTAGCCGGTTTTCACGAGCAGTACTTC. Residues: CASSSEGLAGFHEQYF. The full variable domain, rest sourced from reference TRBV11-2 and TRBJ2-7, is EAGVAQSPRYKIIEKRQSVAFWCNPISGHATLYWYQQILGQGPKLLIQFQNNGVVDDSQLPKDRFSAERLKGVDSTLKIQPAKLEDSAVYLCASSSEGLAGFHEQYFGPGTRLTVT.